This T cell receptor beta chain was profiled in a study of shared clonotypes between healthy human individuals. Some clones are missing from TCRdb's copy, which holds only in-frame ones; the method was immunoSEQ multiplex PCR. Altogether 2 million to 2.5 million clones are present, roughly 95% being singletons, with the ten largest covering approximately 0.13%. This CDR3 is built from 15 residues. Trimming shortened V by 0 bases and J by 0 bases, and 4 bases separated the two germline ends. Looked up from germline, CDR1 is SGHRS and CDR2 is YFSETQ. The chain is built from TRBV5-1 and TRBJ2-6, with D unclear. Specimen: naive CD4+ T cells sorted from blood. Subset of the sample: CD45RA+ positively selected. The TCR originated in a young man in good health. CDR3 residues: CASSLGYSGANVLTF. DNA for the CDR3: TGCGCCAGCAGCTTGGGGTACTCTGGGGCCAACGTCCTGACTTTC. The whole variable domain, filled in from reference TRBV5-1 and TRBJ2-6, reads KAGVTQTPRYLIKTRGQQVTLSCSPISGHRSVSWYQQTPGQGLQFLFEYFSETQRNKGNFPGRFSGRQFSNSRSEMNVSTLELGDSALYLCASSLGYSGANVLTFGAGSRLTVL.